A single sample is the source of the 21 T cell receptor beta chains below, sequenced in a study of T cells after posttransplantation cyclophosphamide. Cells defined as naive were viable CD3+CD4+ or CD3+CD8+ and CCR7+CD45RA+CD45RO-CD95-CD27+CD28+. Profiled with immunoSEQ multiplex PCR; TCRdb holds only in-frame clones, not every one. The sample holds about 32,000 clones, about 91% seen once. Sequences were obtained from naive CD4+ T cells sorted from blood. These receptors all stem from a man aged 25-45 years in good health and a related stem cell transplant donor.

This chain's CDR3 is CSVGQGAGGGTEAFF. DNA of the CDR3: TGCAGCGTAGGGCAGGGGGCGGGTGGAGGCACTGAAGCTTTCTTT. The chain is built from TRBV29-1 and TRBJ1-1, with TRBD1 matching 8 bases. The J segment lost 4 bases and the V segment lost 6 bases, leaving 13 bases of the junction unmatched. CDR1 is SQVTM, CDR2 ANQGSEA, per germline. The CDR3 covers 15 residues.

This chain links TRBV10-2 with TRBJ1-6, with D possibly matching TRBD1 (5 bases). Trimming removed 2 bases at V and 8 bases at J, with 10 bases between. This CDR3 has 14 amino acids. CDR1 WSHSY and CDR2 SAAADI come from the germline V gene. The DNA for the CDR3 is TGCGCCAGCAGTGAGCAGGGTTCGGATTCACCCCTCCACTTT. Its translation: CASSEQGSDSPLHF.

The rearrangement joins TRBV27 to TRBJ2-5, with D possibly TRBD2 on 6 matching bases. CDR1 MNHEY and CDR2 SMNVEV come from the germline V gene (reference sequence). The CDR3 is made up of 15 amino acids. Trimming stripped 1 base from V and 5 bases from J, with 14 bases between. This CDR3 reads CASSLWGKAGETQYF. Here the CDR3 DNA reads TGTGCCAGCAGTTTATGGGGGAAGGCGGGGGAGACCCAGTACTTC.

This chain links TRBV7-6 with TRBJ2-3; no definite D call. The V and J ends lost 5 bases and 3 bases respectively, with 18 bases between them. Per germline, CDR1 SGHVS and CDR2 FNYEAQ. The CDR3 extends over 16 amino acids. The DNA of the CDR3 is TGTGCCAGCAGCCACAGATTCCTTAGTGGGACAGATACGCAGTATTTT. Encoded protein: CASSHRFLSGTDTQYF.

The V call is TRBV25-1, the J call TRBJ2-2; D remains unclear. The CDR3 consists of 14 residues. V was pared by 4 bases and J by 2 bases, with 8 bases between. The germline V gene encodes CDR1 MGHDK and CDR2 SYGVNS. The CDR3 sequence is CASSVLGNTGELFF. In DNA form, the CDR3 reads TGTGCCAGCAGTGTCCTCGGTAACACCGGGGAGCTGTTTTTT.

The rearrangement uses TRBV16 and TRBJ1-5, with D tentatively TRBD1 (6 bases). Germline CDR1 reads KGHSY; CDR2 reads FQNENV. V shed 2 bases and J shed 5 bases, with 10 bases lying between them. This CDR3 is built from 14 residues. Written as DNA, the CDR3 is TGTGCCAGCAGCCAAGGGGCAGGGGATCAGCCCCAGCATTTT. Translating it yields CASSQGAGDQPQHF. Drawing the rest from reference TRBV16 and TRBJ1-5, the complete variable domain is GEEVAQTPKHLVRGEGQKAKLYCAPIKGHSYVFWYQQVLKNEFKFLISFQNENVFDETGMPKERFSAKCLPNSPCSLEIQATKLEDSAVYFCASSQGAGDQPQHFGDGTRLSIL.

Here the CDR3 DNA reads TGTGCCAGCAGCTTAAACAGGCCCGAAGAGACCCAGTACTTC. Protein: CASSLNRPEETQYF. The rearrangement links TRBV7-6 to TRBJ2-5; a weak D match, TRBD1 (5 bases). Trimming pared 2 bases from V and 3 bases from J, leaving 10 bases between. This CDR3 is 14 amino acids long. Germline V gives CDR1 SGHVS, CDR2 FNYEAQ.

The chain has TRBV5-4 and TRBJ2-7, with D perhaps TRBD1 (5 bases). The V and J ends lost 5 bases and 3 bases respectively, with 9 bases between them. The CDR3 extends over 12 amino acids. The V gene's germline CDR1 is SGHNT and CDR2 YYREEE (reference sequence). CDR3 protein: CASRQDSYEQYF. The CDR3 nucleotides are TGTGCCAGCAGACAAGACAGCTACGAGCAGTACTTC.

V gene TRBV6-7 combines with J gene TRBJ1-2; 7 bases map to TRBD1. TRBV6-7 is an ORF for which the function is uncertain. Unmatched junction bases numbered 21, after V lost 6 bases and J lost 8 bases. There are 17 residues in the CDR3. The CDR3 DNA sequence: TGTGCCAGCAGCCAGGGTAAATCGGACAGGCGCCTGGGCGGCTACACCTTC. It is translated as CASSQGKSDRRLGGYTF.

This clone appeared a single time. The chain links TRBV6-6 to TRBJ2-1, with D perhaps TRBD2 (5 bases). Germline V gene data show CDR1 as MNHNY and CDR2 as SVGAGI (reference sequence). CDR3 length equals 16 residues. The ends were cut back, 5 bases at V and 8 bases at J, with 22 bases in the middle. CDR3 nucleotides: TGTGCCAGCAGTCCACCGAGGGTATTAGTGGGATATGAGCAGTTCTTC. Amino acids: CASSPPRVLVGYEQFF.

The chain recombines TRBV13 with TRBJ1-4; tentatively, D is TRBD1 (5 bases). The CDR3 totals 14 residues. Per the germline V gene, CDR1 is PRHDT and CDR2 is FYEKMQ (reference sequence). Trimming took 5 bases from V and 11 from J, leaving 18 bases between them. The CDR3 DNA follows: TGTGCCAGCAGCCCCTCGGGGGATTCAGAGAAACTGTTTTTT. The encoded protein is CASSPSGDSEKLFF.

The chain uses TRBV19 and TRBJ1-1, with a possible D match to TRBD1 (6 bases). The CDR3 totals 16 residues. Trimming cost V 2 bases and J 2 bases, with 15 bases left between them. In germline, CDR1 is LNHDA, CDR2 SQIVND (reference sequence). CDR3 residues: CASSIKAPQGNTEAFF. DNA for the CDR3: TGTGCCAGTAGTATAAAGGCCCCACAGGGCAACACTGAAGCTTTCTTT. The entire variable domain, with the rest obtained from reference TRBV19 and TRBJ1-1, is as follows: DGGITQSPKYLFRKEGQNVTLSCEQNLNHDAMYWYRQDPGQGLRLIYYSQIVNDFQKGDIAEGYSVSREKKESFPLTVTSAQKNPTAFYLCASSIKAPQGNTEAFFGQGTRLTVV.

V is TRBV4-2 and J is TRBJ1-3; 9 bases agree with TRBD1. The CDR3 covers 17 residues. Germline-derived CDR1 and CDR2 are LGHNA and YNFKEQ. The junction had 7 bases not matched to a gene; V was cut back by 2 bases and J by 2 bases. CDR3 DNA sequence: TGTGCCAGCAGCCAATACCCGGGGGACAGGGCTGGAAACACCATATATTTT. Amino acids: CASSQYPGDRAGNTIYF.

The chain is built from TRBV6-5 and TRBJ1-1; D is unclear. Trimming left V 2 bases short and J 8 bases short, with 12 bases between. CDR3 length: 13 amino acids. CDR1 and CDR2 from the germline V gene are MNHEY and SVGAGI. CDR3 sequence reads: CASSYTGRSEAFF. The DNA of the CDR3 is TGTGCCAGCAGTTACACGGGGAGGAGCGAAGCTTTCTTT.

The V call is TRBV2, the J call TRBJ2-7, with a tentative D call TRBD1 (6 bases). The CDR3 is made up of 12 amino acids. V shed 6 bases and J shed 3 bases, with 9 bases lying between them. Germline values: CDR1 SNHLY, CDR2 FYNNEI. This CDR3 is CASRGQHYEQYF. CDR3 DNA: TGTGCCAGCAGAGGACAGCACTACGAGCAGTACTTC.

The rearrangement joins TRBV18 to TRBJ1-1; D is possibly TRBD1 (6 bases). Deletions cut 2 bases from V and 5 bases from J, with 18 bases between. The CDR3 has 16 residues. Looked up from germline, CDR1 is KGHSH and CDR2 is LQKENI. CDR3 amino acids: CASSPFEAGVRTEAFF. The CDR3 nucleotides are TGTGCCAGCTCACCATTCGAGGCAGGGGTAAGGACTGAAGCTTTCTTT.

CDR3 in DNA: TGTGCCATCAGGCCGGACAGGGGATTTGGGGGCACTGAAGCTTTCTTT. This gives the protein CAIRPDRGFGGTEAFF. The V call is TRBV10-3, the J call TRBJ1-1; 9 nucleotides agree with TRBD1. Germline loops: CDR1 ENHRY, CDR2 SYGVKD. Trimming took 6 bases from V and 4 from J; bases not matched to a gene: 12. The CDR3 is made up of 16 amino acids.

CDR3 region: CASSLAGIGQPQHF. CDR3 nucleotides: TGTGCCAGCAGCTTGGCGGGGATCGGTCAGCCCCAGCATTTT. V usage is TRBV5-4 and J usage is TRBJ1-5; D not resolved. Germline V lookup: CDR1 SGHNT, CDR2 YYREEE (reference sequence). CDR3 length: 14 amino acids. V shed 0 bases and J shed 6 bases, with 10 bases lying between them.

The genes are TRBV7-6 and TRBJ2-6; D perhaps matches TRBD2 (6 bases). CDR1 is SGHVS and CDR2 is FNYEAQ in the germline V gene. The V end was cut by 10 bases, the J end by 2 bases, with 12 bases between. CDR3 length equals 14 residues. CDR3 nucleotide sequence: TGTGCCACCTACTCGGGGGCTGGGGCCAACGTCCTGACTTTC. Translating gives CATYSGAGANVLTF.

This clone was counted once. The chain is built from TRBV28 and TRBJ1-2, with 12 bases identical to TRBD1. Germline V lookup: CDR1 MDHEN, CDR2 SYDVKM. Trimming removed 5 bases from V and 8 bases from J; junction bases left unmatched: 15. This CDR3 spans 17 amino acids. The CDR3 nucleotides read TGTGCCAGCAGTCCAACATCCGGGACAGGGGGCGCTGGGGGCTACACCTTC. Translating it yields CASSPTSGTGGAGGYTF.

The gene calls are TRBV28 and TRBJ2-2; 7 positions match TRBD1. CDR1 MDHEN and CDR2 SYDVKM come from the germline V gene. The junction had 4 bases not matched to a gene; V was cut back by 6 bases and J by 0 bases. This CDR3 has 15 residues. The CDR3 sequence is CASRGGRSNTGELFF. The DNA for the CDR3 is TGTGCCAGCAGAGGGGGCAGATCGAACACCGGGGAGCTGTTTTTT.